One and the same sample provided the 8 T cell receptor beta chains below, sequenced in a study of cytomegalovirus exposure and HLA in healthy donors. The PCR made use of 60 Vbeta and 13 Jbeta primers. Libraries were prepared by immunoSEQ multiplex PCR; TCRdb keeps only in-frame clonotypes and omits some of them. Here the sample spans fewer than 200,000 clones, about 75% being singletons. The sequencing sample was made of PBMCs. The receptors shown here come from a male donor in good health and CMV-seronegative.

This clone was found once. V is TRBV7-9 and J is TRBJ2-7; 8 nucleotides line up with TRBD2. This CDR3 region has 15 residues. The V gene's germline CDR1 is SEHNR and CDR2 FQNEAQ (reference sequence). V lost 5 bases to trimming and J lost 6 bases; unmatched junction nucleotides: 12. DNA for the CDR3: TGTGCCAGCAGCCTTGGCGGGGGGAGCGGCGGCGAGCAGTACTTC. It is translated as CASSLGGGSGGEQYF.

This rearrangement joins TRBV7-2 to TRBJ1-3; D unresolved. V lost 5 bases, J lost 7 bases, and 12 bases lay in between. CDR1 and CDR2 from the germline V gene are SGHTA and FQGNSA. The CDR3 length is 13 residues. In nucleotides, the CDR3 is TGTGCCAGCAGCGATGTATCCGGGAACACCATATATTTT. It is translated as CASSDVSGNTIYF.

This chain links TRBV2 with TRBJ2-1, with 7 bases matching TRBD2. J gave up 1 base and V 4 bases, and 4 bases lay outside the gene matches. Germline V lookup: CDR1 SNHLY, CDR2 FYNNEI. CDR3 length: 15 residues. CDR3 DNA: TGTGCCAGCAGTGGTTCACTAGCGTCCTACAATGAGCAGTTCTTC. This gives the protein CASSGSLASYNEQFF. The full variable domain, with the rest looked up from reference TRBV2 and TRBJ2-1, is EPEVTQTPSHQVTQMGQEVILRCVPISNHLYFYWYRQILGQKVEFLVSFYNNEISEKSEIFDDQFSVERPDGSNFTLKIRSTKLEDSAMYFCASSGSLASYNEQFFGPGTRLTVL.

This clone turned up a few times. The chain combines TRBV25-1 with TRBJ1-4; 8 positions agree with TRBD1. Trimming at V came to 7 bases and at J to 7 bases, leaving 11 bases not matched to a gene. The length of the CDR3 is 15 residues. Germline V gene lookup returns CDR1 MGHDK and CDR2 SYGVNS. CDR3 sequence reads: CASTGGAGWSEKLFF. The CDR3 DNA is TGTGCCAGCACAGGGGGCGCGGGATGGTCTGAAAAACTGTTTTTT.

The gene calls are TRBV30 and TRBJ2-7; TRBD2 aligns across 10 bases. The germline CDR1 and CDR2 sequences are GTSNPN and SVGIG (reference sequence). The CDR3 is 13 amino acids. V was pared by 8 bases and J by 0 bases, with 4 bases of the junction left unmatched. CDR3 DNA: TGTGCCCGATCTAGCGGGAGCTCCTACGAGCAGTACTTC. Residues: CARSSGSSYEQYF.

The chain has TRBV7-2 and TRBJ2-1; 7 nucleotides agree with TRBD1. CDR3 size: 14 residues. Looked up from germline, CDR1 is SGHTA and CDR2 is FQGNSA. J was trimmed by 3 bases and V by 5 bases; bases with no gene match: 4. The CDR3 sequence: CASSLGTVYNEQFF. CDR3 DNA: TGTGCCAGCAGCCTAGGGACAGTCTACAATGAGCAGTTCTTC.

Many counts were recorded for this clone. The rearrangement joins TRBV1 to TRBJ2-7; the table gives TRBD1 as D, unverified against the DNA. TRBV1 is a pseudogene. The length of the CDR3 is 20 residues. Written as DNA, the CDR3 is TGCACCAGCAGCTCTATCCCCGCGAGACCCGGACAGGCCGACCAGTACGAGCAGTACTTC. Its protein product is CTSSSIPARPGQADQYEQYF.

This chain connects TRBV11-2 to TRBJ1-2; D remains unclear. The length of the CDR3 is 14 residues. Germline CDR1 and CDR2: SGHAT and FQNNGV. V lost 2 bases and J 1 base, leaving 8 bases between the germline ends. The CDR3 sequence: CASSLRRGNYGYTF. The CDR3 DNA reads as TGTGCCAGCAGCTTAAGGCGGGGTAACTATGGCTACACCTTC.